This T cell receptor beta chain was profiled in a study of blood T cell repertoires in COVID-19. Study in general: The origin of the acute and convalescent COVID-19 samples was the United States, Italy and Spain.

Original handling: Reference gene primer amplification yielded estimated nucleated cell counts. Repertoires were generated with immunoSEQ multiplex PCR, while TCRdb's copy carries only in-frame clones and drops some. That table gives V, J and clone size, and the DNA gave D and trimming. This table holds 240,000 or so clones, roughly 91% found once. Trimming shortened V by 4 bases and J by 6 bases, and 11 bases separated the two germline ends. Per germline, CDR1 KGHDR and CDR2 SFDVKD. The length of the CDR3 is 14 residues. Sequenced input: peripheral blood. This sequence was found in a woman between 35 and 50 years old who had recovered from COVID-19. The chain is built from TRBV24-1 and TRBJ2-2; D may be TRBD1 (6 bases). The CDR3 protein is CATSDRTVAGELFF. CDR3 coding DNA: TGTGCCACCAGTGACCGGACAGTGGCCGGGGAGCTGTTTTTT.